This is a list of T cell receptor beta chains from one sample in a study of blood T cell repertoires in COVID-19. Profiling relied on immunoSEQ multiplex PCR, and the TCRdb table lists in-frame clones only, not all of them. Among 250,000 to 400,000 clones listed, about 91% were seen once. Material for sequencing was peripheral blood. These receptors were collected from a woman aged 25 to 39 with COVID-19, enrolled during active disease. Both conserved end residues are part of each CDR3. The order of the fields is clone size, J gene, V gene, CDR3 protein. Size is omitted from some rows. Given values are once, few, many or a class for expanded clones.

abundance: .
j_gene: TRBJ1-1
v_gene: TRBV21-1
CDR3aa: CASYSAGATEAFF

abundance: few
j_gene: TRBJ1-4
v_gene: TRBV7-2
CDR3aa: CASSLAMGTGGKLFF

abundance: .
j_gene: TRBJ1-1
v_gene: TRBV2
CDR3aa: CASSEGIGREAFF

abundance: .
j_gene: TRBJ2-5
v_gene: TRBV2
CDR3aa: CASSYGTGIQETQYF

abundance: .
j_gene: TRBJ2-3
v_gene: TRBV5-1
CDR3aa: CASSLRTSGGPGTDTQYF

abundance: once
j_gene: TRBJ2-3
v_gene: TRBV15
CDR3aa: CATSSGSRITDTQYF

abundance: few
j_gene: TRBJ1-1
v_gene: TRBV5-1
CDR3aa: CASSLVYSSNTEAFF

abundance: .
j_gene: TRBJ2-3
v_gene: TRBV4-3
CDR3aa: CASSQDPPQRGGADTQYF

abundance: .
j_gene: TRBJ1-4
v_gene: TRBV27
CDR3aa: CASSRTDRGTNEKLFF

abundance: .
j_gene: TRBJ2-3
v_gene: TRBV29-1
CDR3aa: CSLYGDSTDTQYF

abundance: few
j_gene: TRBJ1-5
v_gene: TRBV30
CDR3aa: CAWKQDSGWVGGNQPQHF

abundance: .
j_gene: TRBJ2-1
v_gene: TRBV5-1
CDR3aa: CASSLVAAGGSYNEQFF

abundance: .
j_gene: TRBJ1-1
v_gene: TRBV7-2
CDR3aa: CASSRPRTGVPEAFF

abundance: .
j_gene: TRBJ2-2
v_gene: TRBV15
CDR3aa: CATSSRGTSTGELFF

abundance: .
j_gene: TRBJ1-4
v_gene: TRBV19
CDR3aa: CASSPPRTGHEKLFF

abundance: few
j_gene: TRBJ1-2
v_gene: TRBV25-1
CDR3aa: CASSDSVGSGVLNYGYTF

abundance: .
j_gene: TRBJ1-4
v_gene: TRBV10-2
CDR3aa: CASRRNEKLFF

abundance: .
j_gene: TRBJ2-4
v_gene: TRBV6-5
CDR3aa: CASSYSRTGAKNIQYF

abundance: .
j_gene: TRBJ2-2
v_gene: TRBV5-1
CDR3aa: CASSLVPGANTGELFF

abundance: .
j_gene: TRBJ2-7
v_gene: TRBV6-5
CDR3aa: CATSWSSEQYF

abundance: .
j_gene: TRBJ1-2
v_gene: TRBV3-1/TRBV3-2
CDR3aa: CASSPPGGEYYGYTF

abundance: once
j_gene: TRBJ2-2
v_gene: TRBV5-1
CDR3aa: CASSLDSRVRQGELFF

abundance: .
j_gene: TRBJ1-5
v_gene: TRBV28
CDR3aa: CASSWGTGPNQPQHF

abundance: few
j_gene: TRBJ1-3
v_gene: TRBV7-2
CDR3aa: CASSLEVANSGNTIYF

abundance: once
j_gene: TRBJ2-1
v_gene: TRBV5-1
CDR3aa: CASSTGQGYNEQFF

abundance: .
j_gene: TRBJ2-3
v_gene: TRBV30
CDR3aa: CAWSVGGSTDTQYF

abundance: few
j_gene: TRBJ1-5
v_gene: TRBV7-2
CDR3aa: CASSPLTGGQPQHF

abundance: .
j_gene: TRBJ1-4
v_gene: TRBV4-3
CDR3aa: CASSQVTATNEKLFF

abundance: once
j_gene: TRBJ2-1
v_gene: TRBV18
CDR3aa: CASSKGLAGINEQFF

abundance: .
j_gene: TRBJ1-2
v_gene: TRBV7-2
CDR3aa: CASSPGWASYGYTF

abundance: .
j_gene: TRBJ1-3
v_gene: TRBV2
CDR3aa: CASSPGTGIVDGNTIYF

abundance: .
j_gene: TRBJ2-1
v_gene: TRBV7-6
CDR3aa: CASSPTGLSYNEQFF

abundance: .
j_gene: TRBJ2-3
v_gene: TRBV3-1/TRBV3-2
CDR3aa: CASSQVEGTGQYF